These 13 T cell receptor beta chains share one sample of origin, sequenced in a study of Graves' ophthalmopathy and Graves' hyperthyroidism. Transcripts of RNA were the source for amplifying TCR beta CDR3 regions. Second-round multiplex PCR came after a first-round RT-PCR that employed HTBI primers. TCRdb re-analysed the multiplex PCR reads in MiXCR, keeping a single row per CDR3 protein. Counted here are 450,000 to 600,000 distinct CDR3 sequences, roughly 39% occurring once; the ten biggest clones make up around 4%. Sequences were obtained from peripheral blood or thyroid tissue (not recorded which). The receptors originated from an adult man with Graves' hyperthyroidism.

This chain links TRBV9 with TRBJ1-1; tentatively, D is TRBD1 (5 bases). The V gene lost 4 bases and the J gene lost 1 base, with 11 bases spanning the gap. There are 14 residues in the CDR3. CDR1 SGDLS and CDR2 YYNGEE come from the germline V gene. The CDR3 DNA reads TGTGCCAGCAGCCAAGGGGCTCCGAACACTGAAGCTTTCTTT. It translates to CASSQGAPNTEAFF.

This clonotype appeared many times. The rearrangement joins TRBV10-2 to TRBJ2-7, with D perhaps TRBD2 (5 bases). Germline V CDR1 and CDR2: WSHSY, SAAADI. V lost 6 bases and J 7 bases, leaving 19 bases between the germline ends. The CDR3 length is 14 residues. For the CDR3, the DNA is TGCGCCAGCAGGTGGGCTAGCACCGTGGGAGAGCAGTACTTC. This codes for CASRWASTVGEQYF.

The chain's CDR3 is CASSPVGTGSYEQYF. DNA for the CDR3: TGTGCCAGCAGCCCAGTCGGGACAGGATCCTACGAGCAGTACTTC. V usage is TRBV9 and J usage is TRBJ2-7; TRBD1 agrees at 8 bases. In germline, CDR1 is SGDLS, CDR2 YYNGEE. CDR3 length: 15 residues. The ends lost 4 bases at V and 1 base at J; junction bases unmatched: 7.

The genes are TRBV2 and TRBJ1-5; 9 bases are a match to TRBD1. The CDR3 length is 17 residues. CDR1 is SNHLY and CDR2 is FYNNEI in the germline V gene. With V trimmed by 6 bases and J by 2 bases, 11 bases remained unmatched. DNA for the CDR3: TGTGCCAGCAGAATTGACAGGGGGTCGGGAGGCAATCAGCCCCAGCATTTT. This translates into CASRIDRGSGGNQPQHF.

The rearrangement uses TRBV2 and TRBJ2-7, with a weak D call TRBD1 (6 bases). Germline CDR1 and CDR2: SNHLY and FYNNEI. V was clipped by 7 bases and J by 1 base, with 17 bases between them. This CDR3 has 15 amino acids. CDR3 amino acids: CASKGDPGPSYEQYF. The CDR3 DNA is TGTGCCAGCAAGGGGGATCCGGGGCCTTCCTACGAGCAGTACTTC.

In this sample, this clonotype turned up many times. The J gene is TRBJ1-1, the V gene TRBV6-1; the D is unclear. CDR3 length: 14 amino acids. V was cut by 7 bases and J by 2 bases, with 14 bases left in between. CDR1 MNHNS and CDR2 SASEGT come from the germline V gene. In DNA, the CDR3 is TGTGCCAGCACGTTTAAGTCAGTTAACACTGAAGCTTTCTTT. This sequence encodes CASTFKSVNTEAFF.

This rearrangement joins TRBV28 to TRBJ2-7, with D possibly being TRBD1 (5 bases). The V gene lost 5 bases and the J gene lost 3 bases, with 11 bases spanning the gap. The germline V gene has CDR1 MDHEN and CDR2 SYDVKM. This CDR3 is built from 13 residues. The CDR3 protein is CASSPQVNYEQYF. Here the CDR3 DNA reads TGTGCCAGCAGTCCACAGGTTAACTACGAGCAGTACTTC.

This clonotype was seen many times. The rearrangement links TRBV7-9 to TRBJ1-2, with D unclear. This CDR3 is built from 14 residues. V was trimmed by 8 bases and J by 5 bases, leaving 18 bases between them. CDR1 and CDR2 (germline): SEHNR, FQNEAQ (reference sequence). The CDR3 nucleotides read TGTGCCAGCGGCACCCAAGGGCAACCTTATGGCTACACCTTC. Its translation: CASGTQGQPYGYTF.

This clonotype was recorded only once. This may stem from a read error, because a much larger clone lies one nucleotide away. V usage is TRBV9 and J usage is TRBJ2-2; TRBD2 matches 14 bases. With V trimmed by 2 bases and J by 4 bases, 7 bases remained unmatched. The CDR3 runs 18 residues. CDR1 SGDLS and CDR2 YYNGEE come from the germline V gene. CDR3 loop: CASSVWGLAGEGTGELFF. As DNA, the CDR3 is TGTGCCAGCAGCGTGTGGGGACTAGCGGGAGAAGGCACCGGGGAGCTGTTTTTT.

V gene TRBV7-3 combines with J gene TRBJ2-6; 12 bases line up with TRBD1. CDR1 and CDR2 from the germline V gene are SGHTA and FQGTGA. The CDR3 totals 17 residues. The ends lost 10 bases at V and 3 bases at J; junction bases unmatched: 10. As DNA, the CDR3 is TGTGCCACCAGTGCCGGGACAGGGGGCTTTGGGGCCAACGTCCTGACTTTC. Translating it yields CATSAGTGGFGANVLTF.

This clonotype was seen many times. The CDR3 DNA reads as TGCAGTGCTAGTTTCGGAAGCAGGGGCAATCAGCCCCAGCATTTT. Translated, it gives CSASFGSRGNQPQHF. This chain links TRBV20-1 with TRBJ1-5; tentative D call: TRBD1 (5 bases). Per the germline V gene, CDR1 is DFQATT and CDR2 is SNEGSKA (reference sequence). Trimming shortened V by 3 bases and J by 2 bases, and 14 bases separated the two germline ends. The CDR3 is 15 amino acids.

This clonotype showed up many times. Written as DNA, the CDR3 is TGCAGCGTCGGGGGGCCGGGAGTAACTGAGCAGTACTTC. Amino acids: CSVGGPGVTEQYF. The chain links TRBV29-1 to TRBJ2-7; tentatively, D is TRBD2 (7 bases). V lost 6 bases to trimming and J lost 7 bases, with 19 bases between them. The CDR3 loop spans 13 amino acids. Germline assignment: CDR1 SQVTM and CDR2 ANQGSEA.

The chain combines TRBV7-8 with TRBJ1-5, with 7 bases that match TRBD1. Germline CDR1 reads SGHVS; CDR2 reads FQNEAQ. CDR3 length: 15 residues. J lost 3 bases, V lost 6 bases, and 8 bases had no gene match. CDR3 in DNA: TGTGCCAGCAGTTTCGACAGGGCAGACAATCAGCCCCAGCATTTT. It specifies CASSFDRADNQPQHF.